The clone carrying this T cell receptor beta chain was detected ten times or more. This sample stems from a study of T cell repertoires in cytomegalovirus infection. Study information: Public TCR beta signatures were indicative of both CMV infection and a matching HLA type.

The CDR3 sequence is 14 residues long. Per germline, CDR1 SGHTA and CDR2 FQGNSA. V was trimmed by 5 bases and J by 0 bases, leaving 10 bases between them. TCRdb called the reads again in MiXCR, with one record for every CDR3 protein. The sample lists 150,000 to 200,000 distinct CDR3 sequences, approximately 28% seen once, with 30% to 35% in the top ten. The chain combines TRBV7-2 with TRBJ1-1; D is ambiguous. The specimen was PBMCs. This TCR derives from a human donor in good health (CMV status not recorded). Some clones in this sample may be carry-over from other donors' samples. Here the CDR3 DNA reads TGTGCCAGCAGCCCAACTTACGTGAACACTGAAGCTTTCTTT. Residues: CASSPTYVNTEAFF.